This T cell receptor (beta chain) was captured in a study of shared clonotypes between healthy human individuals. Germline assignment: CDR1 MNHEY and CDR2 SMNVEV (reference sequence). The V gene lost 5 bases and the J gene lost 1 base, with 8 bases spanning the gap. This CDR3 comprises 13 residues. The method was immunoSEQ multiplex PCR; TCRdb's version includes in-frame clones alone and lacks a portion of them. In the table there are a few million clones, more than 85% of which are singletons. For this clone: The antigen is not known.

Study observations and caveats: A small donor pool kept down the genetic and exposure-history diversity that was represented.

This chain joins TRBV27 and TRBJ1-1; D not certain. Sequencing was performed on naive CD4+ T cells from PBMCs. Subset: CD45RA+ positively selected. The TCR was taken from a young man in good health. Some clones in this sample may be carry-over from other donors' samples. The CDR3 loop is CASSITANTEAFF. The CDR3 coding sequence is TGTGCCAGCAGTATCACAGCGAACACTGAAGCTTTCTTT.